The rows below give T cell receptor beta chains drawn from one sample of a study of T cells expressing NK-cell markers. TCRdb re-called the 5' RACE reads; every CDR3 protein appears as one record, without DNA. Its clone listing holds roughly 110,000 distinct CDR3 sequences. The material sequenced was blood T cells: a sorted CD56 or NKG2C T cell subset, CD4+ or CD8+ T cells, or bulk PBMC T cells (not recorded which). These receptors originate from a woman between 18 and 69 years old in good health. CDR3s include the opening cysteine and the closing phenylalanine or tryptophan. Each record gives: V gene, J gene, CDR3 protein.

>TRBV28|TRBJ2-4
CAGSRVGAGIQYF
>TRBV25-1|TRBJ2-3
CASLQRDTQYF
>TRBV19|TRBJ2-1
CASSPDLGKYNEQFF
>TRBV9|TRBJ2-5
CASSKGQGNLETQYF
>TRBV4-3|TRBJ2-1
CASSQGSGGGRVNEQFF
>TRBV14|TRBJ2-5
CASSQFALTGFSETQYF
>TRBV29-1|TRBJ2-3
CSAGTSGVTDTQYF
>TRBV10-1|TRBJ2-3
CASSGDPGQVTDTQYF
>TRBV19|TRBJ2-2
CASNPGTGELFF
>TRBV15|TRBJ2-2
CATRIRVTGELFF
>TRBV6-2/TRBV6-3|TRBJ1-5
CASTHGGNQPQHF
>TRBV4-3|TRBJ2-1
CASSQDGDPITYNEQFF
>TRBV29-1|TRBJ1-2
CSAPPQGDYGYTF
>TRBV7-9|TRBJ2-7
CASSPGQEIEQYF
>TRBV12-3/TRBV12-4|TRBJ1-3
CASSRIIRDEEDTIYF
>TRBV27|TRBJ2-3
CASSLSAVSADTQYF
>TRBV5-4|TRBJ2-1
CASSLKAAGQFF
>TRBV20-1|TRBJ2-1
CSADTTGWVANEQFF
>TRBV5-5|TRBJ2-1
CASSPASGRGHEQFF
>TRBV7-8|TRBJ2-1
CASSPRGGYEQFF
>TRBV11-1|TRBJ2-6
CASSFKGSFGGSGANVLTF
>TRBV12-3/TRBV12-4|TRBJ1-5
CASSIDSDSNQPQHF
>TRBV29-1|TRBJ2-1
CSVAETNEQFF
>TRBV30|TRBJ2-1
CAWSVRSRLVSGEQFF
>TRBV25-1|TRBJ2-3
CASSEFVPGDTDTQYF
>TRBV4-3|TRBJ1-3
CASSQGPGNTIYF
>TRBV9|TRBJ2-7
CASSPNLGLAGGLEQYF
>TRBV12-3/TRBV12-4|TRBJ1-1
CASSLGGTGVTEAFF
>TRBV4-3|TRBJ2-1
CASSHTRGLEQFF
>TRBV29-1|TRBJ2-7
CSATGVHYEQYF
>TRBV27|TRBJ2-1
CASSLWLAGGNEQFF
>TRBV24-1|TRBJ2-1
CATSDGGRTAYNEQFF
>TRBV12-3/TRBV12-4|TRBJ1-5
CASSLLGEGGSNQPQHF
>TRBV19|TRBJ2-3
CASTDAGTQYF
>TRBV12-3/TRBV12-4|TRBJ2-4
CASSFGEYGGNIQYF
>TRBV13|TRBJ2-7
CASSFFQGGSSYEQYF
>TRBV19|TRBJ2-1
CASSIGTLNEQFF
>TRBV12-3/TRBV12-4|TRBJ2-1
CASTVLAGDEQFF
>TRBV6-5|TRBJ2-1
CASSYPRVPGRHNEQFF
>TRBV11-2|TRBJ1-5
CASSLGGSNQPQHF